This is a list of T cell receptor beta chains from one sample in a study of blood T cell repertoires in COVID-19. Using immunoSEQ multiplex PCR, the repertoire was profiled, and TCRdb retains in-frame clones only, with some absent. The data hold 140,000 to 150,000 clones, with 75% to 85% observed a single time. The specimen was peripheral blood. The source of these receptors is a man in his 60s with active or convalescent COVID-19. Both conserved end residues are part of each CDR3. The D gene is left open where the match is weak. Part of the rows lack a size; the others show once, few, many or a class for expanded clones.

CDR3 length: 14; clone size: NA; J gene: TRBJ1-3; V gene: TRBV6-1; D gene: NA; CDR3 DNA: TGTGCCAGCAGTGAACAGGGATCTGGAAACACCATATATTTT; CDR3 protein: CASSEQGSGNTIYF
CDR3 length: 16; clone size: NA; J gene: TRBJ1-2; V gene: TRBV4-3; D gene: NA; CDR3 DNA: TGCGCCAGCAGCGAGACTACAGTAGGAGCTAACTATGGCTACACCTTC; CDR3 protein: CASSETTVGANYGYTF
CDR3 length: 14; clone size: NA; J gene: TRBJ1-3; V gene: TRBV2; D gene: NA; CDR3 DNA: TGTGCCAGCAGTGGCGGGTCTTGGGGAAACACCATATATTTT; CDR3 protein: CASSGGSWGNTIYF
CDR3 length: 16; clone size: NA; J gene: TRBJ2-3; V gene: TRBV4-3; D gene: TRBD1; CDR3 DNA: TGCGCCAGCAGCCAATCTTTCGGACAGGGCACAGATACGCAGTATTTT; CDR3 protein: CASSQSFGQGTDTQYF
CDR3 length: 15; clone size: NA; J gene: TRBJ1-3; V gene: TRBV11-3; D gene: TRBD1; CDR3 DNA: TGTGCCAGCAGCCCGGCGGGACAGGGGGTAAACACCATATATTTT; CDR3 protein: CASSPAGQGVNTIYF
CDR3 length: 18; clone size: NA; J gene: TRBJ1-1; V gene: TRBV4-3; D gene: TRBD1; CDR3 DNA: TGCGCCAGCAGCCAGTCACCGACAGGGAGCTGGGGTGGCACTGAAGCTTTCTTT; CDR3 protein: CASSQSPTGSWGGTEAFF
CDR3 length: 15; clone size: NA; J gene: TRBJ2-7; V gene: TRBV27; D gene: TRBD1; CDR3 DNA: TGTGCCAGCAGGGAACCGGGACAGGGGGCCGGGGAGCAGTACTTC; CDR3 protein: CASREPGQGAGEQYF
CDR3 length: 16; clone size: NA; J gene: TRBJ1-5; V gene: TRBV2; D gene: NA; CDR3 DNA: TGTGCCAGCAGTGAAGTTGGCGGTATGAGCAATCAGCCCCAGCATTTT; CDR3 protein: CASSEVGGMSNQPQHF
CDR3 length: 13; clone size: NA; J gene: TRBJ1-1; V gene: TRBV10-1; D gene: NA; CDR3 DNA: TGCGCCAGCAGGTCAGGGCCAAACACTGAAGCTTTCTTT; CDR3 protein: CASRSGPNTEAFF
CDR3 length: 16; clone size: NA; J gene: TRBJ2-1; V gene: TRBV4-1; D gene: TRBD2; CDR3 DNA: TGCGCCAGCAGCCAAGAAGGTCTAGCGGGAGGTCGGGAGCAGTTCTTC; CDR3 protein: CASSQEGLAGGREQFF
CDR3 length: 19; clone size: NA; J gene: TRBJ2-2; V gene: TRBV11-2; D gene: TRBD2; CDR3 DNA: TGTGCCAGCAGCTTAGTGCTAGCGGGAGGGCCGGGAAGCACCGGGGAGCTGTTTTTT; CDR3 protein: CASSLVLAGGPGSTGELFF
CDR3 length: 14; clone size: NA; J gene: TRBJ1-4; V gene: TRBV5-4; D gene: TRBD1; CDR3 DNA: TGTGCCAGCAGCTTGGGGGACAGCAATGAAAAACTGTTTTTT; CDR3 protein: CASSLGDSNEKLFF
CDR3 length: 13; clone size: NA; J gene: TRBJ1-1; V gene: TRBV7-8; D gene: NA; CDR3 DNA: TGTGCCAGCAGCCTGAGAATGAACACTGAAGCTTTCTTT; CDR3 protein: CASSLRMNTEAFF
CDR3 length: 15; clone size: once; J gene: TRBJ1-4; V gene: TRBV30; D gene: TRBD1; CDR3 DNA: TGTGCCTGGAGTGTGATACAGGGGGTTTATGAAAAACTGTTTTTT; CDR3 protein: CAWSVIQGVYEKLFF
CDR3 length: 15; clone size: NA; J gene: TRBJ2-2; V gene: TRBV2; D gene: NA; CDR3 DNA: TGTGCCAGCAGTATGGCAGGGGCAAACACCGGGGAGCTGTTTTTT; CDR3 protein: CASSMAGANTGELFF
CDR3 length: 17; clone size: NA; J gene: TRBJ2-1; V gene: TRBV19; D gene: NA; CDR3 DNA: TGTGCCAGTAGTATCCTCCGGGGGGGGACAGGGCACAATGAGCAGTTCTTC; CDR3 protein: CASSILRGGTGHNEQFF
CDR3 length: 16; clone size: NA; J gene: TRBJ1-2; V gene: TRBV11-3; D gene: NA; CDR3 DNA: TGTGCCAGCAGCTTAGCCGGACAGCCTAACACGTATGGCTACACCTTC; CDR3 protein: CASSLAGQPNTYGYTF
CDR3 length: 16; clone size: NA; J gene: TRBJ2-5; V gene: TRBV6-2/TRBV6-3; D gene: TRBD2; CDR3 DNA: TGTGCCAGCAGTACCGGACTAGCGGGAGGGAGGGAGACCCAGTACTTC; CDR3 protein: CASSTGLAGGRETQYF
CDR3 length: 13; clone size: NA; J gene: TRBJ1-1; V gene: TRBV11-3; D gene: TRBD1; CDR3 DNA: TGTGCCAGCAGCTCGGGGGACAGGGGGCCGGCTTTCTTT; CDR3 protein: CASSSGDRGPAFF